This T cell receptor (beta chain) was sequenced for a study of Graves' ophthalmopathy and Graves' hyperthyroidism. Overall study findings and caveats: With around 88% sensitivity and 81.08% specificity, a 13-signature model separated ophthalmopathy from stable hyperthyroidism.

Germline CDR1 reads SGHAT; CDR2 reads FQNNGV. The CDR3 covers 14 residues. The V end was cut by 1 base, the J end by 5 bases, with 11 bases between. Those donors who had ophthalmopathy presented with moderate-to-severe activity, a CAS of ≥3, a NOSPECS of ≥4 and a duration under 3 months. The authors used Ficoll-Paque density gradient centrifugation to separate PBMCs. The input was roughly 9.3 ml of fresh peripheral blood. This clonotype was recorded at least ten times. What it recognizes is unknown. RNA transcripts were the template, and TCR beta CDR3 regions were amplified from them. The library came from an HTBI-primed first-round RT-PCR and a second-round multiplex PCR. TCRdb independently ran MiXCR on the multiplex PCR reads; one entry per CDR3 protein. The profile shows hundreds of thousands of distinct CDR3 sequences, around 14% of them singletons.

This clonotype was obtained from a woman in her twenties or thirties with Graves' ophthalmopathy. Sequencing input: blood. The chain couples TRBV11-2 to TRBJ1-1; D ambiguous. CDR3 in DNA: TGTGCCAGCAGCTTAGTAGGGAGATGGACTGAAGCTTTCTTT. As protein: CASSLVGRWTEAFF.